This TCR beta chain was captured in a study of blood T cell repertoires in COVID-19 (dated by TCRdb to about 2020). Turning to the overall study: The collaborator samples originated in the United States, Italy and Spain and spanned the acute and convalescent phases of COVID-19. The prospective study material was composed of cDNA or gDNA derived from T cells, B-cell-depleted T cells, or PBMCs. Deeply sampled blood TCRbeta repertoires from subjects exposed to, actively infected with, or recovered from COVID-19 were included in the dataset. The repertoires were made available in a free public database intended to serve as a resource for research on the immune response to SARS-CoV-2. The samples were drawn from two sources: the first 160 participants of the ongoing ImmuneRACE study, and 1,254 subjects contributed by 6 global collaborators. Nearly every sample came with metadata listing a de-identified subject ID, COVID-19 status, age in years and sex. Where HLA class I and class II types were available, the types were taken from metadata supplied by the sample provider, not from assay-based typing.

The immunoSEQ Assay, a bias-controlled multiplex PCR, was used to amplify TCRbeta CDR3 regions from genomic DNA. On the study's bioinformatics: The number of nucleated cells in each sample was estimated by amplification of reference gene primers within the assay. To quantify the absolute abundance of each unique TCRbeta CDR3 rearrangement, sequence reads were collapsed and filtered. Productive Simpson clonality was computed per sample as the square root of Simpson's diversity index over productive rearrangements. TCRdb limited this immuneACCESS table to in-frame rearrangements with V and J called. A share of clones is missing; checked studies link under half to unresolved V genes, and the rest is unexplained. V and J calls and clone size are as listed in that table; D and trimming were resolved from the DNA. The sample table records about 92,000 clones; less than 75% of these occur just once. In total, the top ten clones hold around 24% of the sample.

Whole blood was collected in K2EDTA tubes by collaborating institutions according to the institutions' own protocols. For TCRbeta analysis, collaborators shipped samples in one of three forms: frozen whole blood, isolated PBMCs, or DNA extracted from either of those sample types. V lost 3 bases and J lost 11 bases, and the count of bases not matched to a germline gene is 10. There are 14 amino acids in the CDR3, from cysteine to phenylalanine inclusive. Just CDR3 DNA is preserved here, 42 bases in frame from base 1. From a lookup of the germline V gene (reference sequence), CDR1 and CDR2 are DFQATT and SNEGSKA. This clone has only one observation. There is no known antigen for this receptor. No quality values exist for individual bases; no much larger clone is one base distant. The paper's findings and limits, for the study overall: How much clinical and demographic metadata was included differed by source and by participant, and the metadata was provided uncurated.

Sequences were obtained from peripheral blood. The chain is assembled from TRBV20-1 and TRBJ1-6; the central 7 bases match TRBD1. The clonotype was recovered from a woman in her fifties or sixties in a cohort sampled during active or convalescent COVID-19. The DNA reads as follows: TGCAGTGCTAGTTCAGGGGGACCATGGGCACCCCTCCACTTT. Its amino acids are CSASSGGPWAPLHF.